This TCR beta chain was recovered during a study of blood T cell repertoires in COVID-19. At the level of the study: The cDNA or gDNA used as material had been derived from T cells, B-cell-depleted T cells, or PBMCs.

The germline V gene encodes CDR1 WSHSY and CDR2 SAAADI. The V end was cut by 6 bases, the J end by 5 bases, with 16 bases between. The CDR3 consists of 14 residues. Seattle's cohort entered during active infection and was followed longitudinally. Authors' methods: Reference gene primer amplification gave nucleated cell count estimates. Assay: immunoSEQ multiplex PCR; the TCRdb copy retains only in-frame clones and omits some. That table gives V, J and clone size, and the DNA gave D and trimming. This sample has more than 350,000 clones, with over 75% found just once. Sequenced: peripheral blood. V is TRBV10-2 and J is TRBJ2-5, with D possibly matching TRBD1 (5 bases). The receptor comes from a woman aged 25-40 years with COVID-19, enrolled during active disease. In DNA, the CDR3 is TGCGCCAGCAGGGCAGGGTCAATGGGGGAGACCCAGTACTTC. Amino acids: CASRAGSMGETQYF.